The 4 T cell receptor beta chains below come from one sample, sequenced in a study of shared clonotypes between healthy human individuals. Naive CD8 cells lacked CD45RO and underwent positive selection for CCR7, leaving out terminally differentiated effector memory CD45RA+ cells. The table came from immunoSEQ multiplex PCR; TCRdb's copy has only in-frame clones and leaves some out. The table has millions of clones, just under 95% seen once. Material for sequencing was naive CD8+ T cells sorted from blood. Receptor source: a man aged 18 to 35 in good health.

This clone was seen just once. The chain has TRBV27 and TRBJ2-7, with D possibly being TRBD2 (5 bases). Trimming shortened V by 6 bases and J by 6 bases, and 15 bases separated the two germline ends. This CDR3 spans 13 amino acids. Germline lookup yields CDR1 MNHEY and CDR2 SMNVEV (reference sequence). CDR3 coding DNA: TGTGCCAGCAGCCATGCGGAGGTGGGCGAGCAGTACTTC. This encodes CASSHAEVGEQYF.

The chain is built from TRBV9 and TRBJ2-7; D is unresolved. The V end was cut by 0 bases, the J end by 6 bases, with 10 bases between. Germline V gene data show CDR1 as SGDLS and CDR2 as YYNGEE. The CDR3 loop spans 13 amino acids. CDR3 sequence (DNA): TGTGCCAGCAGCGTAGGGACCGCCTCCGAGCAGTACTTC. This sequence encodes CASSVGTASEQYF.

This rearrangement joins TRBV7-9 to TRBJ2-7; TRBD1 agrees at 8 bases. Per the germline V gene, CDR1 is SEHNR and CDR2 is FQNEAQ (reference sequence). J gave up 7 bases and V 7 bases, and 27 bases lay outside the gene matches. The CDR3 is 19 amino acids. This chain's CDR3 is CASTSSSSGQGKLSGEQYF. For the CDR3, the DNA is TGTGCCAGCACCTCCTCCTCATCCGGACAGGGAAAGCTCTCGGGAGAGCAGTACTTC.

V is TRBV15 and J is TRBJ1-4, with D possibly being TRBD1 (5 bases). The CDR3 has 14 amino acids. The V gene's germline CDR1 is LNHNV and CDR2 YYDKDF (reference sequence). The V gene lost 6 bases and the J gene lost 2 bases, with 10 bases spanning the gap. CDR3 nucleotides: TGTGCCACCAGGGAGGGGTCGACTAATGAAAAACTGTTTTTT. This sequence encodes CATREGSTNEKLFF.